This T cell receptor beta chain was documented in a study of beta chain features in type 1 diabetes. Findings and limits, study-wide: Shorter templates might be favored by PCR, and equally so in patients and in controls. Compared to healthy donors, patients appeared to have naive, central memory and Treg TCRB repertoires that were more alike. In these data, an HLA type influence on TCRB rearrangement remained unresolved.

There are many counts of this clone. Antigen specificity is unknown. Every sorted population was more than 95% pure. TCRB transcripts that were expressed got sequenced, as all of the isolated RNA had been reverse transcribed. Data came from immunoSEQ multiplex PCR; TCRdb stores just in-frame clones and leaves some out. The repertoire has about 340,000 clones, 6.5% to 10% of them found once; the top ten carry roughly 0.44%. Deletions cut 3 bases from V and 7 bases from J, with 19 bases between. The CDR3 is made up of 16 amino acids. Germline V gene data show CDR1 as MNHEY and CDR2 as SMNVEV (reference sequence).

The specimen was central memory CD4+ T cells from blood. The receptor was isolated from a woman aged 18-35 years in good health. The genes are TRBV27 and TRBJ2-1; D unresolved. DNA for the CDR3: TGTGCCAGCAGTTTCGGTTCAGCACCCCGTAGGAATGAGCAGTTCTTC. Its protein is CASSFGSAPRRNEQFF.